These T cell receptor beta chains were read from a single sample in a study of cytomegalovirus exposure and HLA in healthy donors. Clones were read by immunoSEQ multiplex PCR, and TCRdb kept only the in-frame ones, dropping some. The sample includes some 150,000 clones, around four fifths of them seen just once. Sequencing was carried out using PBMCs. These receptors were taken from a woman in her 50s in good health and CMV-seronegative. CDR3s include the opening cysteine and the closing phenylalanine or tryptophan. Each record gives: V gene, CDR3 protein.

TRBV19 CASSSGGGSPLHF
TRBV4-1 CASSLSQGSGANVLTF
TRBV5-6 CASSWGLAEQYF
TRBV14 CASSPFLASVDEQFF
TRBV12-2 CASRLSPSGRESLRGYTF
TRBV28 CASRSYGTDNEKLFF
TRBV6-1 CASDRSGNEKLFF
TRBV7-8 CASSFRTGRRDQPQHF
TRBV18 CASSPPLLPDTEAFF
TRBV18 CASSGGLAGGEYEQYF
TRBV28 CASSLKMGLGGRPQHF
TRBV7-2 CASSSFLSGNTIYF
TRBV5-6 CASSRRTGGLSSYEQYF
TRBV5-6 CASSLTRGGEQYF
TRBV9 CASSEGGGVTEAFF
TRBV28 CASSSLGLAGSYEQYF
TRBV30 CAREGDSHYEQYF
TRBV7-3 CASSLTARASGNTGELFF
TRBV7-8 CASSLVSRGGTGELFF
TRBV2 CASSVMFGTVSEQYF
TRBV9 CASSVGVSGGAYNEQFF
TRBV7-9 CASSRGYRVREPQHF
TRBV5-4 CASSRGQGAEQPQHF
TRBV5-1 CASSLEMAFNEKLFF
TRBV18 CASSATGPGQPQHF
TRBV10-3 CAISEFGGSNSPLHF
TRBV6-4 CASRGTENTEAFF
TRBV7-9 CASSLWTGGKLNTEAFF
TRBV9 CASSVGGTSNYEQYF
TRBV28 CASSLQGAGYTF
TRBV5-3 CARSLARLVWAYEQYF
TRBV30 CAWSPETGYGYTF
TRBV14 CASSQTSGGQTGYNEQFF
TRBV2 CASSESGEGPRNIQYF
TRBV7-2 CASSSSDTQYF
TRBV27 CASSAPTGPFWSSTDTQYF
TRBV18 CASSPPSTGGLVELFF
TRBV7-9 CASSFGEVFTEAFF
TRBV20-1 CSASLYNEQFF
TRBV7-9 CASSLASGSPNEQFF
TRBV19 CASSPEQGNRETQYF
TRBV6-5 CASSPRTGGNYGYTF
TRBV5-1 CASSLAWDSYEQYF